The 15 T cell receptor beta chains listed next were all sequenced from one sample in a study of CD8+ T cells in alopecia areata. Indicated treatment: oral pan-JAK inhibitor, 5-10 mg twice daily. cDNA reverse transcribed from extracted RNA served as the sequencing template. The repertoire was sequenced with immunoSEQ multiplex PCR; TCRdb's copy has only in-frame clones and lacks some. Of fewer than 100,000 clones in the sample, 50% to 75% are singletons; the top ten hold around 15%. The sequences come from CD8+ T cells sorted from blood, collected at week 4, from a patient treated with tofacitinib. The receptors were gathered from a human donor with alopecia areata.

The chain joins TRBV27 to TRBJ2-5, with TRBD2 matching 8 bases. Germline-derived CDR1 and CDR2 are MNHEY and SMNVEV (reference sequence). V dropped 6 bases and J dropped 4; count of bases not matched to a gene: 10. This CDR3 region has 15 residues. CDR3 in amino acids: CASRPPGLGGETQYF. In nucleotides, the CDR3 is TGTGCCAGCAGACCGCCGGGACTAGGGGGAGAGACCCAGTACTTC.

This clone occurred a few times. The rearrangement joins TRBV4-3 to TRBJ2-5; the match to TRBD2 covers 13 bases. The V segment lost 2 bases and the J segment 5 bases; nucleotides outside the gene matches: 8. The CDR3 is 17 amino acids. The germline gives CDR1 LGHNA, CDR2 YSLEER. The DNA for the CDR3 is TGCGCCAGCAGCCAATCAAGACTAGCGGGAGGAAAGGAGACCCAGTACTTC. As protein: CASSQSRLAGGKETQYF.

The chain couples TRBV7-7 to TRBJ2-5; perhaps TRBD1 as D (6 bases). The V and J ends lost 5 bases and 5 bases respectively, with 18 bases between them. The CDR3 covers 15 residues. Germline V lookup: CDR1 SSHAT, CDR2 FNYEAQ (reference sequence). Here the CDR3 DNA reads TGTGCCAGCAGCCCCACAGGGACACCCCTTGAGACCCAGTACTTC. This codes for CASSPTGTPLETQYF.

The CDR3 DNA reads as TGTGCCAGCAGCTTGGTATCTGCAGAAGAGACCCAGTACTTC. Translated: CASSLVSAEETQYF. This chain joins TRBV5-6 and TRBJ2-5; D is uncertain. This CDR3 is built from 14 residues. The germline V gene encodes CDR1 SGHDT and CDR2 YYEEEE. V gave up 0 bases and J gave up 3 bases, with 9 bases separating them.

The genes are TRBV14 and TRBJ2-1; possibly TRBD1 for D (5 bases). The CDR3 spans 16 residues. V was clipped by 3 bases and J by 2 bases, with 14 bases between them. Germline V CDR1 and CDR2: SGHDN, FVKESK. The CDR3 DNA reads TGTGCCAGCAGCCACAAAGGACAAACCCCCTACAATGAGCAGTTCTTC. Residues: CASSHKGQTPYNEQFF.

The chain has TRBV7-9 and TRBJ2-3; D is unclear. Germline lookup yields CDR1 SEHNR and CDR2 FQNEAQ (reference sequence). This CDR3 comprises 14 residues. With 3 bases removed from V and 0 bases from J, the gap between germline ends came to 7 bases. The CDR3 region has the DNA TGTGCCAGCAGCTTTACCACCAGCACAGATACGCAGTATTTT. Protein: CASSFTTSTDTQYF.

V usage is TRBV6-5 and J usage is TRBJ1-1, with D uncertain. The CDR3 totals 12 residues. Germline V CDR1 and CDR2: MNHEY, SVGAGI. Trimming shortened V by 6 bases and J by 6 bases, and 11 bases separated the two germline ends. CDR3 DNA sequence: TGTGCCAGCAGACGGTTTCCCCCTGAAGCTTTCTTT. It translates to CASRRFPPEAFF.

The J gene is TRBJ2-5, the V gene TRBV30, with D possibly being TRBD1 or TRBD2 (5 bases each). Germline V gives CDR1 GTSNPN, CDR2 SVGIG (reference sequence). Trimming shortened V by 1 base and J by 5 bases, and 14 bases separated the two germline ends. This CDR3 comprises 14 residues. As DNA, the CDR3 is TGTGCCTGGAGTGCGCGAGGGGCGAGGGAGACCCAGTACTTC. This sequence encodes CAWSARGARETQYF. The full variable domain, rest sourced from reference TRBV30 and TRBJ2-5, is SQTIHQWPATLVQPVGSPLSLECTVEGTSNPNLYWYRQAAGRGLQLLFYSVGIGQISSEVPQNLSASRPQDRQFILSSKKLLLSDSGFYLCAWSARGARETQYFGPGTRLLVL.

In this sample, this clone turned up once. The V gene is TRBV13, the J gene TRBJ1-3; D is unresolved. Trimming took off 1 base at V and 0 bases at J, with 13 bases between the two ends. Germline V gene sequence: CDR1 PRHDT, CDR2 FYEKMQ (reference sequence). The CDR3 spans 17 residues. The CDR3 DNA reads as TGTGCCAGCAGCTTAGCCCCGAGCCTCTTCTCTGGAAACACCATATATTTT. Amino acids: CASSLAPSLFSGNTIYF.

V usage is TRBV10-3 and J usage is TRBJ2-1, with TRBD2 as a possible D gene (6 bases). V shed 3 bases and J shed 3 bases, with 6 bases lying between them. Germline V gene data show CDR1 as ENHRY and CDR2 as SYGVKD. This CDR3 is 13 amino acids long. CDR3 residues: CAISDGGYNEQFF. The CDR3 nucleotides are TGTGCCATCAGTGACGGGGGCTACAATGAGCAGTTCTTC.

The chain links TRBV15 to TRBJ2-3; 7 nucleotides agree with TRBD2. V lost 1 base, J lost 0 bases, and 1 base stayed unmatched. The CDR3 sequence is 15 residues long. Germline V lookup: CDR1 LNHNV, CDR2 YYDKDF (reference sequence). The CDR3 coding sequence is TGTGCCACCAGCAGAGGTAGCGGGAGCACAGATACGCAGTATTTT. Translation: CATSRGSGSTDTQYF.

This chain connects TRBV2 to TRBJ2-1; D is unclear. CDR1 and CDR2 (germline): SNHLY, FYNNEI. The V end lost 4 bases, the J end lost 7 bases, and 20 bases lay between the germline ends. The CDR3 has 16 residues. Here the CDR3 reads CASSVLGNLPLNEQFF. CDR3 in DNA: TGTGCCAGCAGTGTGTTGGGCAATCTACCGTTAAATGAGCAGTTCTTC.

The chain has TRBV27 and TRBJ2-4; the D gene is possibly TRBD2 (5 bases). From germline, CDR1 is MNHEY and CDR2 SMNVEV (reference sequence). There are 13 residues in the CDR3. The V gene lost 5 bases and the J gene lost 4 bases, with 9 bases spanning the gap. CDR3 residues: CASSLLGKNIQYF. In DNA, the CDR3 is TGTGCCAGCAGTCTACTAGGAAAAAACATTCAGTACTTC.

V is TRBV19 and J is TRBJ2-1, with a tentative D call TRBD1 (5 bases). Trimming cost V 1 base and J 4 bases, with 8 bases left between them. The CDR3 extends over 14 amino acids. CDR1 and CDR2 from the germline V gene are LNHDA and SQIVND (reference sequence). The CDR3 spells CASSIGGPYNEQFF. The CDR3, as DNA: TGTGCCAGTAGTATAGGGGGCCCTTACAATGAGCAGTTCTTC. The full variable domain, rest sourced from reference TRBV19 and TRBJ2-1, is DGGITQSPKYLFRKEGQNVTLSCEQNLNHDAMYWYRQDPGQGLRLIYYSQIVNDFQKGDIAEGYSVSREKKESFPLTVTSAQKNPTAFYLCASSIGGPYNEQFFGPGTRLTVL.

This clone appeared once. This chain uses TRBV28 with TRBJ2-1, with 10 bases lining up with TRBD1. The CDR3 loop spans 14 amino acids. With 5 bases clipped from V and 4 bases from J, the junction kept 2 bases outside the gene matches. In germline, CDR1 is MDHEN, CDR2 SYDVKM. CDR3 in amino acids: CASSGTGEYNEQFF. The CDR3 DNA is TGTGCCAGCAGTGGGACAGGGGAGTACAATGAGCAGTTCTTC.